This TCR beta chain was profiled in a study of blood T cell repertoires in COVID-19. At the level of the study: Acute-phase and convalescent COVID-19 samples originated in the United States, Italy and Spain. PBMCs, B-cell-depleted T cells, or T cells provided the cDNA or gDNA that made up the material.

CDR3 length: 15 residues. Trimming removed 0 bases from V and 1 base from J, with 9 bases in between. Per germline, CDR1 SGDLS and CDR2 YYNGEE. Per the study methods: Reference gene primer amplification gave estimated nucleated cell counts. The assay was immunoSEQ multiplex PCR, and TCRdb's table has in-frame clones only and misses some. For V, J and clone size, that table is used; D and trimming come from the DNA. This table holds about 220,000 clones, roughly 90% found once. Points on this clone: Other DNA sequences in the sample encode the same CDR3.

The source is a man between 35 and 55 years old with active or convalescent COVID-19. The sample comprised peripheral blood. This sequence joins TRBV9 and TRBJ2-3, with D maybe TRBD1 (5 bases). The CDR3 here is CASSVGQGGTDTQYF. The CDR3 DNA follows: TGTGCCAGCAGCGTAGGTCAGGGTGGCACAGATACGCAGTATTTT.